This T cell receptor beta chain was retrieved from a study of shared clonotypes between healthy human individuals. Study-level results: Few donors restricted represented genetic and exposure-history diversity.

The germline V gene has CDR1 SGHRS and CDR2 YFSETQ. V was pared by 3 bases and J by 7 bases, with 13 bases between. The CDR3 is 14 residues long. As defined, naive CD8 cells were CD45RO-negative and positively selected for CCR7, with terminally differentiated effector memory CD45RA+ cells excluded. Remarks on this clone: What it recognizes is unknown.

The protocol was immunoSEQ multiplex PCR, while the TCRdb copy is restricted to in-frame clones and leaves out a portion. The repertoire holds approximately 720,000 clones, with about 92% as singletons. The J gene is TRBJ2-2, the V gene TRBV5-1; D is possibly TRBD1 (6 bases). This receptor was identified in a man aged 30-40 years in good health. The specimen sequenced was naive CD8+ T cells sorted from blood. CDR3 nucleotides: TGCGCCAGCAGCTACTCCAGGGGTTTCGGGGAGCTGTTTTTT. Protein product: CASSYSRGFGELFF.